This T cell receptor beta chain comes out of a study of OX40 agonist ivuxolimab in advanced cancers. Generated by immunoSEQ multiplex PCR, the TCRdb table keeps only in-frame clones and is missing some. The sample yields tens of thousands of clones, 60% to 80% seen once. Germline V lookup: CDR1 MDHEN, CDR2 SYDVKM. The CDR3 consists of 14 residues. The sequence was obtained from an adult with an advanced solid tumor such as melanoma, head and neck, liver or kidney cancer. The rearrangement uses TRBV28 and TRBJ2-5, with D hard to call. The DNA end favors TRBJ2-7, so the J call may be wrong. The material was CD4+ or CD8+ T cells sorted from blood, obtained in a trial of the OX40 agonist ivuxolimab. CDR3 DNA sequence: TGTGCCAGCAGTTTATGGGCCAGCTCCTACGAGCAGTACTTC. This sequence encodes CASSLWASSYEQYF.